The 5 T cell receptor beta chains below were found in one sample sequenced in a study of post-analysis software for immune sequencing data. Study findings and constraints: Patients had higher frequencies than controls of about five TRBV segments, including TRBV5-6, TRBV5-1 and TRBV20-1.

Researchers reported that TCR beta cDNA libraries carried unique molecular identifiers. TCRdb analysed the PCR reads with MiXCR anew, one entry per CDR3 protein. Altogether about 170,000 distinct CDR3 sequences are present, roughly 31% being singletons, with the ten largest covering roughly 1.6%. Which antigens these TCRs recognize remains unknown. The sample consisted of blood. The receptors here all came from a girl between 10 and 17 years old with multiple sclerosis.

This chain uses TRBV20-1 with TRBJ2-1; 16 bases fit TRBD2. V dropped 5 bases and J dropped 2; count of bases not matched to a gene: 9. The CDR3 loop spans 18 amino acids. Germline lookup yields CDR1 DFQATT and CDR2 SNEGSKA (reference sequence). The CDR3 region is CSADSPGLAGGPYNEQFF. In nucleotides, the CDR3 is TGCAGTGCTGACTCTCCGGGACTAGCGGGAGGGCCCTACAATGAGCAGTTCTTC.

A word on this clonotype: At one end, the junction sequence differs from germline, possibly due to a read error. The chain has TRBV27 and TRBJ1-6, with unresolved D. This CDR3 has 17 amino acids. Germline V gene data show CDR1 as MNHEY and CDR2 as SMNVEV (reference sequence). CDR3 in amino acids: CVSSSWRPAAVESPLHF. CDR3 sequence (DNA): TGTGTCAGCAGTTCCTGGAGACCAGCCGCGGTTGAATCACCCCTCCACTTT.

J is TRBJ2-1 and V is TRBV18; TRBD2 might be the D (6 bases). In germline, CDR1 is KGHSH, CDR2 LQKENI. This CDR3 contains 15 residues. V was clipped by 4 bases and J by 7 bases, with 17 bases between them. CDR3 residues: CASSRRESIGNEQFF. CDR3 nucleotides: TGTGCCAGCTCACGTCGGGAGAGCATTGGTAATGAGCAGTTCTTC.

This clonotype was counted a few times. The chain links TRBV7-8 to TRBJ1-2; no clear D. V dropped 4 bases and J dropped 4 bases, with 22 bases sitting between them. The V gene's germline CDR1 is SGHVS and CDR2 FQNEAQ. This CDR3 has 17 residues. This CDR3 reads CASSSLTIIDGSYGYTF. CDR3 DNA: TGTGCCAGCAGCTCCTTAACCATAATAGACGGAAGCTATGGCTACACCTTC.

This clonotype has just a few counts. The genes are TRBV20-1 and TRBJ2-1; 7 bases map to TRBD1. The CDR3 extends over 14 amino acids. J was trimmed by 7 bases and V by 6 bases; bases with no gene match: 12. Germline V CDR1 and CDR2: DFQATT, SNEGSKA (reference sequence). The DNA of the CDR3 is TGCAGTGCGCTAGACAGGGCCGGGTGGAATGAGCAGTTCTTC. Translation: CSALDRAGWNEQFF.